The 12 T cell receptor beta chains given below trace back to one sample, sequenced in a study of blood T cell repertoires in COVID-19. Clones were read by immunoSEQ multiplex PCR, and TCRdb kept only the in-frame ones, dropping some. The profile shows around 160,000 clones, more than 90% of them singletons. Sequenced input: peripheral blood. The receptors derive from a man aged 55 to 69 with active or convalescent COVID-19.

This chain connects TRBV5-1 to TRBJ1-2; TRBD1 aligns across 9 bases. Unmatched junction bases numbered 4, after V lost 1 base and J lost 6 bases. In germline, CDR1 is SGHRS, CDR2 YFSETQ. This CDR3 is built from 14 residues. The CDR3: CASSLTGGSDGYTF. The CDR3 DNA is TGCGCCAGCAGCTTGACAGGGGGCAGTGATGGCTACACCTTC.

The chain is built from TRBV5-1 and TRBJ1-1, with D perhaps TRBD1 (5 bases). The CDR3 runs 13 residues. Deletions cut 0 bases from V and 5 bases from J, with 8 bases between. Germline V CDR1 and CDR2: SGHRS, YFSETQ. The CDR3 spells CASSLGGTTEAFF. The CDR3 coding sequence is TGCGCCAGCAGCTTGGGAGGGACTACTGAAGCTTTCTTT.

This chain uses TRBV4-2 with TRBJ1-1; no reliable D call. Per germline, CDR1 LGHNA and CDR2 YNFKEQ. The V end lost 1 base, the J end lost 4 bases, and 4 bases lay between the germline ends. The CDR3 consists of 12 residues. Here the CDR3 DNA reads TGTGCCAGCAGCCAAGCTTTCACTGAAGCTTTCTTT. Protein: CASSQAFTEAFF.

This sequence joins TRBV6-5 and TRBJ1-2, with TRBD1 as a possible D gene (6 bases). Germline V CDR1 and CDR2: MNHEY, SVGAGI. V was shortened by 7 bases and J by 2 bases, with 11 bases between the two germline ends. CDR3 size: 13 residues. The CDR3 sequence: CASTATGNYGYTF. The CDR3 DNA follows: TGTGCCAGCACCGCGACAGGAAACTATGGCTACACCTTC.

The gene calls are TRBV24-1 and TRBJ2-3; TRBD2 aligns across 7 bases. Trimming at V came to 9 bases and at J to 7 bases, leaving 12 bases not matched to a gene. CDR1 is KGHDR and CDR2 is SFDVKD in the germline V gene. The CDR3 loop spans 14 amino acids. The CDR3 is CATSSTGTIHTQYF. The CDR3 DNA reads as TGTGCCACCTCCTCAACCGGGACTATCCATACGCAGTATTTT.

Here the CDR3 reads CASSDLGLAGERSYNEQFF. The CDR3 DNA sequence: TGCGCCAGCAGTGATTTGGGACTAGCGGGAGAACGGTCCTACAATGAGCAGTTCTTC. The rearrangement joins TRBV10-2 to TRBJ2-1; 14 nucleotides line up with TRBD2. The CDR3 is 19 amino acids. Per germline, CDR1 WSHSY and CDR2 SAAADI. Trimming took 3 bases from V and 1 from J; bases not matched to a gene: 8.

The chain employs TRBV27 and TRBJ1-2; perhaps TRBD1 as D (5 bases). V was clipped by 2 bases and J by 1 base, with 5 bases between them. Germline CDR1 and CDR2: MNHEY and SMNVEV (reference sequence). The CDR3 length is 13 residues. This chain's CDR3 is CASSLDSNYGYTF. Written as DNA, the CDR3 is TGTGCCAGCAGTTTAGACAGTAACTATGGCTACACCTTC.

The J gene is TRBJ2-1, the V gene TRBV10-3; perhaps TRBD2 as D (5 bases). Germline CDR1 ENHRY, CDR2 SYGVKD. This CDR3 comprises 19 residues. Trimming removed 1 base at V and 5 bases at J, with 24 bases between. The chain's CDR3 is CAISEFSSWNVVQHNEQFF. In DNA, the CDR3 is TGTGCCATCAGTGAGTTTTCTAGCTGGAATGTTGTTCAACACAATGAGCAGTTCTTC.

The table lists this clone with a count of one. The V gene is TRBV14, the J gene TRBJ1-2; perhaps TRBD1 as D (6 bases). Germline CDR1 is SGHDN and CDR2 is FVKESK. The CDR3 length is 15 residues. The germline V and J ends were trimmed by 5 bases and 0 bases, with 13 bases remaining between them. The CDR3 nucleotides read TGTGCCAGCAGCTCCAGGACAGAAGCTAACTATGGCTACACCTTC. Amino acid sequence: CASSSRTEANYGYTF.

The chain carries TRBV5-1 and TRBJ2-1, with a possible D match to TRBD2 (6 bases). The germline CDR1 and CDR2 sequences are SGHRS and YFSETQ. The ends were cut back, 1 base at V and 8 bases at J, with 25 bases in the middle. The CDR3 length is 18 residues. The CDR3 loop is CASSLRRDSKDGRDEQFF. CDR3 DNA: TGCGCCAGCAGCTTGAGACGGGACTCAAAAGATGGACGGGATGAGCAGTTCTTC.

On this clone itself: The sample has other DNA sequences that encode this CDR3 too. The rearrangement links TRBV3-1 (or the pseudogene TRBV3-2) to TRBJ1-2; unclear D gene. Trimming removed 3 bases at V and 3 bases at J, with 5 bases between. The V gene's germline CDR1 is LGHDT and CDR2 YNNKEL (reference sequence). The CDR3 sequence is 12 residues long. CDR3 sequence: CASSQTDYGYTF. CDR3 sequence (DNA): TGTGCCAGCAGCCAGACTGACTATGGCTACACCTTC.

The chain joins TRBV7-8 to TRBJ2-4; TRBD2 matches at 11 bases. Looked up from germline, CDR1 is SGHVS and CDR2 is FQNEAQ. CDR3 length: 17 residues. J was trimmed by 2 bases and V by 5 bases; bases with no gene match: 8. The CDR3 DNA reads TGTGCCAGCAGCCCTCCGGGACTAGCGGTCCCCAAAAACATTCAGTACTTC. Translation: CASSPPGLAVPKNIQYF.